This entry concerns a single TCR beta chain. Assay: immunoSEQ multiplex PCR; the TCRdb copy retains only in-frame clones and omits some. Of tens of thousands of clones detected, 65% to 90% appear once; the ten largest clones hold approximately 28%. Trimming at V came to 7 bases and at J to 5 bases, leaving 8 bases not matched to a gene. The CDR3 spans 15 residues. Germline loops: CDR1 SGHTA, CDR2 FQGNSA. The data stem from a study of OX40 agonist ivuxolimab in advanced cancers. Study context: The mean age was roughly 60 years, ranging from about 23 to 79, with 80% to 85% of participants male. Three patients responded partially, comprising one with hepatocellular carcinoma and two with cutaneous melanoma.

This sequence originates from an adult with an advanced solid tumor such as melanoma, head and neck, liver or kidney cancer. The source was CD4+ or CD8+ T cells sorted from blood, collected in a trial of the OX40 agonist ivuxolimab. The V call is TRBV7-2, the J call TRBJ2-1, with TRBD2 matching over 10 bases. The CDR3 DNA reads TGTGCCAGCACCCGGTGGCTAGCGGGGGACAATGAGCAGTTCTTC. This sequence encodes CASTRWLAGDNEQFF. Full variable domain (outside the CDR3, taken from reference TRBV7-2 and TRBJ2-1): GAGVSQSPSNKVTEKGKDVELRCDPISGHTALYWYRQSLGQGLEFLIYFQGNSAPDKSGLPSDRFSAERTGGSVSTLTIQRTQQEDSAVYLCASTRWLAGDNEQFFGPGTRLTVL.